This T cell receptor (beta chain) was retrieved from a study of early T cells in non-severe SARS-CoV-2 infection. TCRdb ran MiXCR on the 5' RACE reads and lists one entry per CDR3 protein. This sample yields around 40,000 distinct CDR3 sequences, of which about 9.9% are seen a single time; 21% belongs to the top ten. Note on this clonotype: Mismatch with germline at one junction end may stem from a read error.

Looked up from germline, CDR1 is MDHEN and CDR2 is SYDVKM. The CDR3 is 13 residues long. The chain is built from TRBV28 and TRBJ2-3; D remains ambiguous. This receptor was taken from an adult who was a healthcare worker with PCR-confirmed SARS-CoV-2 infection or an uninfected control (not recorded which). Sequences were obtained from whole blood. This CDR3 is CAGRQQLTDTQYF. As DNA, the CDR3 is TGTGCCGGCAGACAACAGCTCACAGATACGCAGTATTTT.